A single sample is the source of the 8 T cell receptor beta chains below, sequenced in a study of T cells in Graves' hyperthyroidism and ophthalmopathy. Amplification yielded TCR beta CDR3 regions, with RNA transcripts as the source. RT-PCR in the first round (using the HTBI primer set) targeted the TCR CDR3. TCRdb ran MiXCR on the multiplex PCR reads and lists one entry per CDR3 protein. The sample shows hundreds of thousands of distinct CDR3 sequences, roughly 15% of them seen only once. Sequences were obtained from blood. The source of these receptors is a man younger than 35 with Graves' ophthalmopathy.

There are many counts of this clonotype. CDR3 sequence (DNA): TGCAGTGCTAGTAAAATCGGCGGAGGGGGCACAGATACGCAGTATTTT. Translated, it gives CSASKIGGGGTDTQYF. The chain employs TRBV20-1 and TRBJ2-3; tentative D call: TRBD2 (6 bases). V lost 3 bases, J lost 1 base, and 17 bases lay in between. The CDR3 extends over 16 amino acids. The germline V gene has CDR1 DFQATT and CDR2 SNEGSKA (reference sequence).

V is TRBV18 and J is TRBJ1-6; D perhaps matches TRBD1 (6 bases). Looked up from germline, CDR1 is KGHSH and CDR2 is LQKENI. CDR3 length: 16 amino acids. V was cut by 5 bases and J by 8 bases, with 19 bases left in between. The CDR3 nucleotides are TGTGCCAGCTCATCCGGATATGACAGGAGCGATTCACCCCTCCACTTT. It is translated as CASSSGYDRSDSPLHF.

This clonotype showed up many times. The CDR3 spells CASKDDGNYGYTF. CDR3 DNA: TGTGCCAGTAAAGACGACGGGAACTATGGCTACACCTTC. V gene TRBV19 combines with J gene TRBJ1-2; D is uncertain. The V gene lost 7 bases and the J gene lost 2 bases, with 11 bases spanning the gap. The germline V gene has CDR1 LNHDA and CDR2 SQIVND (reference sequence). The CDR3 consists of 13 residues. The full variable domain, its missing parts supplied by reference TRBV19 and TRBJ1-2, is DGGITQSPKYLFRKEGQNVTLSCEQNLNHDAMYWYRQDPGQGLRLIYYSQIVNDFQKGDIAEGYSVSREKKESFPLTVTSAQKNPTAFYLCASKDDGNYGYTFGSGTRLTVV.

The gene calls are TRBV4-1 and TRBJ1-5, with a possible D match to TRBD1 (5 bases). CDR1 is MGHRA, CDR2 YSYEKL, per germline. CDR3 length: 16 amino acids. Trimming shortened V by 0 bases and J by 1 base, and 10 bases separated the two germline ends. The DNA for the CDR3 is TGCGCCAGCAGCCAAGAACCAGGGACCAGCAATCAGCCCCAGCATTTT. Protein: CASSQEPGTSNQPQHF.

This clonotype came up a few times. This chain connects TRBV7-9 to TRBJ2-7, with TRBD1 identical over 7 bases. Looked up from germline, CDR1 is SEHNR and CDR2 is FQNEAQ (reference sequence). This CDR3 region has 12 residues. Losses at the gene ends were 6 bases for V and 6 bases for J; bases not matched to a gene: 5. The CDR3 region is CASRSEGAEQYF. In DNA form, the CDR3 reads TGTGCCAGCAGGTCTGAGGGGGCCGAGCAGTACTTC. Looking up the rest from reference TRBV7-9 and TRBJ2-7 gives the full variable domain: DTGVSQNPRHKITKRGQNVTFRCDPISEHNRLYWYRQTLGQGPEFLTYFQNEAQLEKSRLLSDRFSAERPKGSFSTLEIQRTEQGDSAMYLCASRSEGAEQYFGPGTRLTVT.

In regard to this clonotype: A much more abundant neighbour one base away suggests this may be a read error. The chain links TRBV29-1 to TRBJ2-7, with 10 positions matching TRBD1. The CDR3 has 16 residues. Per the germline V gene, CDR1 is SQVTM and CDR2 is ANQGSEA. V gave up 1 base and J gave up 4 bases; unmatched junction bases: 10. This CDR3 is CSVEVSVTGGFYEQYF. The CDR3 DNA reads TGCAGCGTTGAAGTTTCCGTGACAGGGGGCTTTTACGAGCAGTACTTC.

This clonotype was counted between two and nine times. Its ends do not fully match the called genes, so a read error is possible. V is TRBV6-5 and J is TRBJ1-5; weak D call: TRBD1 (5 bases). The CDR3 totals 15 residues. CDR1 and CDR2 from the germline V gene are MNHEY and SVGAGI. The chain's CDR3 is CASSYSTGVGQPQHF. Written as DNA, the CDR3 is TGTGCCAGCAGTTACTCAACGGGGGTCGGGCAGCCCCAGCACTTT.

The CDR3 is CASAGGGLANTGELFF. The CDR3 coding sequence is TGCGCCAGCGCTGGAGGGGGACTAGCGAACACCGGGGAGCTGTTTTTT. This chain connects TRBV5-1 to TRBJ2-2; 8 bases map to TRBD2. The CDR3 is made up of 16 amino acids. The germline V gene encodes CDR1 SGHRS and CDR2 YFSETQ. The J segment lost 0 bases and the V segment lost 7 bases, leaving 8 bases of the junction unmatched.